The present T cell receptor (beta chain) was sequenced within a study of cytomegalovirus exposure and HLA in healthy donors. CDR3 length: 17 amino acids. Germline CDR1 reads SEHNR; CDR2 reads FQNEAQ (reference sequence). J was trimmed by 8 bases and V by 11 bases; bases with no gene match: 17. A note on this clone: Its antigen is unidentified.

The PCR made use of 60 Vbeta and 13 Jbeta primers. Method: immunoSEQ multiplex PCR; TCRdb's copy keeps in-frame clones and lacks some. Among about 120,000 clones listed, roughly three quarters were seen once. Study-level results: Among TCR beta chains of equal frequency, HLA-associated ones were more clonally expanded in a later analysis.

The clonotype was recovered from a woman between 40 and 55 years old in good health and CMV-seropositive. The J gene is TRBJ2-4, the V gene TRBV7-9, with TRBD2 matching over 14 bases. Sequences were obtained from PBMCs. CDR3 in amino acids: CAGSPRRLAGGLDIQYF. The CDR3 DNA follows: TGTGCCGGATCACCCCGGAGACTAGCGGGGGGGCTGGACATTCAGTACTTC.